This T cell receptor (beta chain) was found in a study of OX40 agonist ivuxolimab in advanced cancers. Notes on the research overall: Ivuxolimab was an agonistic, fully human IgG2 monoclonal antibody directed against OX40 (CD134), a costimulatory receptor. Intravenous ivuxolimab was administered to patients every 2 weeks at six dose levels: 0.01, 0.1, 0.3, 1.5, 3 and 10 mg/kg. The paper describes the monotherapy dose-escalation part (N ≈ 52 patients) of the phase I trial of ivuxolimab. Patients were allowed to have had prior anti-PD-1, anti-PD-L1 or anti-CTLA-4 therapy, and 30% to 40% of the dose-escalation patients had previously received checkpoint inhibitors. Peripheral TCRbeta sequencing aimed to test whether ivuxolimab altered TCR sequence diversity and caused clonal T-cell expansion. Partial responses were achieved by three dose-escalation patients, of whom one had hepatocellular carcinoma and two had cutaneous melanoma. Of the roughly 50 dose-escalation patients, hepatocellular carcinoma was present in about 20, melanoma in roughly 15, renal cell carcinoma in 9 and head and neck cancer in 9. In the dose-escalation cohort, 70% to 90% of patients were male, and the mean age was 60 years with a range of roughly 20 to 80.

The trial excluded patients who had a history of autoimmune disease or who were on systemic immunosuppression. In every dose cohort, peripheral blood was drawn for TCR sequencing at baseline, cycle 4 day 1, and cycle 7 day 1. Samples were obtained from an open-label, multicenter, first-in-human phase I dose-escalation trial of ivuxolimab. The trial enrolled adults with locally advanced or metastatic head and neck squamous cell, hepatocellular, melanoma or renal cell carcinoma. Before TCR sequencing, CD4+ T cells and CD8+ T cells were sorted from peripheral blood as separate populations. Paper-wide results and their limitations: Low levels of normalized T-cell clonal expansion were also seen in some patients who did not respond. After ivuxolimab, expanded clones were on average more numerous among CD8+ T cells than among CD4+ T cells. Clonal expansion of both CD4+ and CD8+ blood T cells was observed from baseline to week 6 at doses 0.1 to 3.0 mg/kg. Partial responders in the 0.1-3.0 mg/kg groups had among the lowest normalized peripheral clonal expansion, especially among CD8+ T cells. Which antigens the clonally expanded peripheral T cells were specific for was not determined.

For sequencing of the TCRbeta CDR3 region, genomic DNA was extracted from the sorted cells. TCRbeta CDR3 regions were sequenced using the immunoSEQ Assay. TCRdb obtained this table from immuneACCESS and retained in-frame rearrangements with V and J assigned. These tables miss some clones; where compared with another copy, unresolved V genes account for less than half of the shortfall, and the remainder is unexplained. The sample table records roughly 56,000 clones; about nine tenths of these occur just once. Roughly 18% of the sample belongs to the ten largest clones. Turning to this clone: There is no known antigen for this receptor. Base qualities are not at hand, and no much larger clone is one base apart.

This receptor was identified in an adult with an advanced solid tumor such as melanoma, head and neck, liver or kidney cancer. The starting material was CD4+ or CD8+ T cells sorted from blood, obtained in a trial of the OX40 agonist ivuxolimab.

The DNA sequence is TGTGCCAGCAGTTTTATGGAGGGGGGCTATGGCTACACCTTC. Protein translation: CASSFMEGGYGYTF. Here the chain combines TRBV28 and TRBJ1-2, and the D gene may be TRBD1, 6 bases matching. Counted from cysteine to phenylalanine, this CDR3 has 14 amino acids. Only the CDR3 DNA stays, 42 bases, in frame from base 1. Sequences MDHEN (CDR1) and SYDVKM (CDR2) are obtained from the germline V gene. V is clipped by 3 bases and J by 4 bases, and the sequence between their germline boundaries is 12 bases long.